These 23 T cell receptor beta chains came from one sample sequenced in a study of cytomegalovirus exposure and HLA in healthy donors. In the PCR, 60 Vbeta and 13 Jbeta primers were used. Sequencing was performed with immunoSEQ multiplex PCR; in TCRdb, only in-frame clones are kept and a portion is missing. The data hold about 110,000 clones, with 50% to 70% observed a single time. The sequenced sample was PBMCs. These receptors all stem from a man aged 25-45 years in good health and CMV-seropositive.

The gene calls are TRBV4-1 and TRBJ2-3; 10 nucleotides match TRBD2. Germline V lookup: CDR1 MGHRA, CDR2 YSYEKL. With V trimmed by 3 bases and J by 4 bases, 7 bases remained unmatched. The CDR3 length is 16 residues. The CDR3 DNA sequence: TGCGCCAGCAGCCAGGGTGCGAGCGGGGGGGCAGATACGCAGTATTTT. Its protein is CASSQGASGGADTQYF.

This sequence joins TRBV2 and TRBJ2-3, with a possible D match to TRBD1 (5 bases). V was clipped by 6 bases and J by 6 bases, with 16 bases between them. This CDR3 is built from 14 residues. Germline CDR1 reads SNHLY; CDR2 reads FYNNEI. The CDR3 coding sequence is TGTGCCAGCAGAATCCAGGGTTTCAAGGATACGCAGTATTTT. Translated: CASRIQGFKDTQYF. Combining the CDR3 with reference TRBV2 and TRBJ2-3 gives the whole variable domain EPEVTQTPSHQVTQMGQEVILRCVPISNHLYFYWYRQILGQKVEFLVSFYNNEISEKSEIFDDQFSVERPDGSNFTLKIRSTKLEDSAMYFCASRIQGFKDTQYFGPGTRLTVL.

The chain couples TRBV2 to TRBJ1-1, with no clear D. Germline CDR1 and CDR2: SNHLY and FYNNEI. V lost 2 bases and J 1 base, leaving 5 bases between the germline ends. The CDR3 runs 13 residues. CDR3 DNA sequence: TGTGCCAGCAGTGAACCCTCGAACACTGAAGCTTTCTTT. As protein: CASSEPSNTEAFF.

Here the CDR3 reads CASSRGKGGKLFF. The CDR3 DNA follows: TGTGCCAGCAGCAGGGGCAAAGGGGGAAAACTGTTTTTT. The V gene is TRBV21-1, the J gene TRBJ1-4; TRBD1, as called in the table, went unchecked against the DNA. TRBV21-1 is deemed a pseudogene. This CDR3 spans 13 amino acids.

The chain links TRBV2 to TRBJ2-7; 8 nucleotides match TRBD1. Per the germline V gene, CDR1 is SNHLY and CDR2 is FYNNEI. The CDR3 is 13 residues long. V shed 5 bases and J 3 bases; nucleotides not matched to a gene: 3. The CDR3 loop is CASSSGQGYEQYF. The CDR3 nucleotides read TGTGCCAGCAGTTCCGGACAGGGCTACGAGCAGTACTTC.

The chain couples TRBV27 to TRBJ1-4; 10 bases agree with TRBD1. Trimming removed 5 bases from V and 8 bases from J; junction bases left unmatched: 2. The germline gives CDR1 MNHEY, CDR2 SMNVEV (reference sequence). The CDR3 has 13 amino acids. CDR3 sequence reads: CASSGQGEEKLFF. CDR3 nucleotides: TGTGCCAGCAGTGGACAGGGGGAGGAAAAACTGTTTTTT.

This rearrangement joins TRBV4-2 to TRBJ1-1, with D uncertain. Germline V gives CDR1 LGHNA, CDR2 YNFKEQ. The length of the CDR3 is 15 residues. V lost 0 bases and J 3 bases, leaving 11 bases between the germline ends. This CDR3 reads CASSQEWGGDTEAFF. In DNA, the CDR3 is TGTGCCAGCAGCCAAGAGTGGGGAGGTGACACTGAAGCTTTCTTT.

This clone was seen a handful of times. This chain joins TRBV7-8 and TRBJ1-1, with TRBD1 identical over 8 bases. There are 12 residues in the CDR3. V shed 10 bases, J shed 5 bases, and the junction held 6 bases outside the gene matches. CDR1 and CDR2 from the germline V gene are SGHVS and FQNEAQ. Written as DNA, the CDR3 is TGTGCCACAAGACAGGGGTGGACTGAAGCTTTCTTT. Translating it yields CATRQGWTEAFF.

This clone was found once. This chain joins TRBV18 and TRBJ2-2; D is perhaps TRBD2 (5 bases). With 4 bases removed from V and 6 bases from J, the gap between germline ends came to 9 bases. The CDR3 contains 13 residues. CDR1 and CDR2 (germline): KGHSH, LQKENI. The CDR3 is CASSLLASGELFF. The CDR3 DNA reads TGTGCCAGCTCACTCCTAGCCTCCGGGGAGCTGTTTTTT.

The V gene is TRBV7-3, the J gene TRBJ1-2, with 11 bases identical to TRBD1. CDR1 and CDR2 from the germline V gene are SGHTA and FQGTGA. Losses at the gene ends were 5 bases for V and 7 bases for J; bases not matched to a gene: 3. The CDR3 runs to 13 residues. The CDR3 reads CASSGGTGGGYTF. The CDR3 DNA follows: TGTGCCAGCAGCGGAGGGACAGGGGGTGGCTACACCTTC.

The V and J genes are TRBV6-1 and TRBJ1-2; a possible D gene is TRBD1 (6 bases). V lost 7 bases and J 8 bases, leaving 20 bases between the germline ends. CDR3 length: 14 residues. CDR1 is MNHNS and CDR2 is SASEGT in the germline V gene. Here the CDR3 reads CASTDQGPPGGYTF. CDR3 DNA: TGTGCCAGCACGGATCAGGGGCCCCCTGGGGGCTACACCTTC.

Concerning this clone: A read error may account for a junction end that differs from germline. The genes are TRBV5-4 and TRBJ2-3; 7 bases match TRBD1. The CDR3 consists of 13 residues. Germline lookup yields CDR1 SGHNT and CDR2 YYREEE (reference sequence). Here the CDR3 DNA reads TGTGTCAGCAGCTTGACAGGGATAGATACGCAGTATTTT. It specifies CVSSLTGIDTQYF.

The CDR3 here is CSVDRARNNEQFF. The CDR3 DNA sequence: TGCAGCGTCGACAGGGCCCGTAACAATGAGCAGTTCTTC. The V and J genes are TRBV29-1 and TRBJ2-1, with TRBD1 identical over 7 bases. With V trimmed by 6 bases and J by 5 bases, 7 bases remained unmatched. Germline CDR1 and CDR2: SQVTM and ANQGSEA. CDR3 length: 13 amino acids.

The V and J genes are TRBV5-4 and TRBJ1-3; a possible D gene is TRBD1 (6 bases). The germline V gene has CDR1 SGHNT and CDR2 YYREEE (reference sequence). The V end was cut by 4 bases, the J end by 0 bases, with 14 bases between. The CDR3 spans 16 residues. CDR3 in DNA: TGTGCCAGCAGCCGAATGACAGGCGACTCTGGAAACACCATATATTTT. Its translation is CASSRMTGDSGNTIYF.

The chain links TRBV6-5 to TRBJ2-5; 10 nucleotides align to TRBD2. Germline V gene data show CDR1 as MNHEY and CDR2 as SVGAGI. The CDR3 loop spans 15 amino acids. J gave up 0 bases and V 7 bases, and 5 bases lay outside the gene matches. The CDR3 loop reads CASTLAGGNQETQYF. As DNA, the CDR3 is TGTGCCAGCACTTTAGCGGGGGGCAACCAAGAGACCCAGTACTTC.

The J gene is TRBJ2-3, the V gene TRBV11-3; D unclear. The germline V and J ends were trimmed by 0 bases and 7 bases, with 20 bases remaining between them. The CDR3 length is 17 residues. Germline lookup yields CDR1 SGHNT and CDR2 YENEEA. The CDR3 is CASSLDVVTISSNTQYF. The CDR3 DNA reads TGTGCCAGCAGCTTAGATGTTGTAACTATCTCAAGCAATACGCAGTATTTT.

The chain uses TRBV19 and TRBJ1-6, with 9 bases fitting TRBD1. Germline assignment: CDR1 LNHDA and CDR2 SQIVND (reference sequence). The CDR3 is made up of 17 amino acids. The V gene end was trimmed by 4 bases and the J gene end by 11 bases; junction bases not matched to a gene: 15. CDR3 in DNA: TGTGCCAGTAGTACCACCGGCCCGACAGGGGGAGGACCACCCCTCCACTTT. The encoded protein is CASSTTGPTGGGPPLHF.

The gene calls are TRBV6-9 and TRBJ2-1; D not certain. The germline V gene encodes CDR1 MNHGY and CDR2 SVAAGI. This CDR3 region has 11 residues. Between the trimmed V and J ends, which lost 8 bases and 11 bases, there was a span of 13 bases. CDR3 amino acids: CASPVTSKQFF. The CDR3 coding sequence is TGTGCCAGCCCTGTGACTTCCAAGCAGTTCTTC.

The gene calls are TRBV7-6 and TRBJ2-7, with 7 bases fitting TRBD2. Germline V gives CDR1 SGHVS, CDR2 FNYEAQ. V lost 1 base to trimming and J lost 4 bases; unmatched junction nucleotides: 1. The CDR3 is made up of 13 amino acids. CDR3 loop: CASSLGGGYEQYF. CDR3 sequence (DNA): TGTGCCAGCAGCTTAGGCGGGGGTTACGAGCAGTACTTC.

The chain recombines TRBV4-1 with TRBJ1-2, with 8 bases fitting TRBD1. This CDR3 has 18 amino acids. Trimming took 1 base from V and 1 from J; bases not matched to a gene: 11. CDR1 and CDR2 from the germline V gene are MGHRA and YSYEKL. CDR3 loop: CASSQVRQRTGNNYGYTF. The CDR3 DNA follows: TGCGCCAGCAGCCAAGTCAGACAGAGGACAGGGAATAACTATGGCTACACCTTC.

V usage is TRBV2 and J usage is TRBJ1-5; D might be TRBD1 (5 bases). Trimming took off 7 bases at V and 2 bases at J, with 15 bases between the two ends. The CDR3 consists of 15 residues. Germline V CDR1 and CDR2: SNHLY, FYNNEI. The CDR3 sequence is CASTRRVRGNQPQHF. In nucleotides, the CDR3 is TGTGCCAGCACCCGCAGGGTACGAGGCAATCAGCCCCAGCATTTT.

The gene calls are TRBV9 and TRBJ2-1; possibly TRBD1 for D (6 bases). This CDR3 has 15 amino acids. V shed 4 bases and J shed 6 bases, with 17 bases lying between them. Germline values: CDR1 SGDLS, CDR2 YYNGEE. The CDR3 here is CASSSMGANPNEQFF. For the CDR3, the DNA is TGTGCCAGCAGCTCTATGGGGGCGAACCCCAATGAGCAGTTCTTC.

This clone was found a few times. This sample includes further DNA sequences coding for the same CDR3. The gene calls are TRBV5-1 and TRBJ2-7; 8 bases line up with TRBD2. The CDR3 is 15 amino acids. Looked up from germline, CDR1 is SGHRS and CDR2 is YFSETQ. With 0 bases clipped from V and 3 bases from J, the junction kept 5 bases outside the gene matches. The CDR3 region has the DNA TGCGCCAGCAGCTTGGAAGCGGGGGTTTACTACGAGCAGTACTTC. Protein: CASSLEAGVYYEQYF.